The clone carrying this T cell receptor beta chain showed up just once. Its cognate antigen is unknown. This sample was taken from a study of graft-versus-host responses after intestinal transplantation. Whole-study context: Transplant types were multivisceral, liver-intestinal, or isolated intestinal. For approximately three years after anti-thymocyte globulin induction, all recipients took tacrolimus and steroids. Regarding the study as a whole: Allografts carried high graft-versus-host to host-versus-graft clonal ratios in patients having graft-donor T cell macrochimerism. Some GvH clones were seen earlier in gut or blood, suggesting intestinal origin.

Germline V gives CDR1 SGHRS, CDR2 YFSETQ. CDR3 length equals 14 residues. V lost 5 bases and J lost 11; bases outside the gene matches: 11. Repertoires were generated with immunoSEQ multiplex PCR, while TCRdb's copy carries only in-frame clones and drops some. The sample carries about 97,000 clones, 75% to 95% recorded once. The genes are TRBV5-1 and TRBJ2-3, with TRBD1 identical over 10 bases. The input for sequencing was unstimulated CD4+ T cells sorted from spleen or lymph node cells, taken before transplant. The receptor was isolated from a human donor who was the organ donor for an intestinal transplant. CDR3: CASRLDRGVGGQYF. In DNA, the CDR3 is TGCGCCAGCAGACTGGACAGGGGGGTAGGCGGGCAGTATTTT. The whole variable domain, remainder taken from reference TRBV5-1 and TRBJ2-3, is KAGVTQTPRYLIKTRGQQVTLSCSPISGHRSVSWYQQTPGQGLQFLFEYFSETQRNKGNFPGRFSGRQFSNSRSEMNVSTLELGDSALYLCASRLDRGVGGQYFGPGTRLTVL.